These T cell receptor beta chains were read from a single sample in a study of T cell repertoires in cytomegalovirus infection. TCRdb passed the reads through MiXCR, listing each CDR3 protein once. The profile covers approximately 70,000 distinct CDR3 sequences, with about 4% appearing a single time and around 21% taken by the ten largest. Sequenced material: PBMCs. The receptors stem from a human donor in good health (CMV status not recorded). Some clones in this sample may be carry-over from other donors' samples. The CDR3 runs from the conserved cysteine through the conserved F or W. D genes are given only for firm matches. For some rows the clone size is stated as once, few or many, or as a class when expanded; others skip it.

size	V	J	D	DNA	CDR3
many	TRBV7-6	TRBJ2-3	NA	TGTGCCAGCAGCCCGAGGGGCAACCCAACGCCCCTGGATACGCAGTATTTT	CASSPRGNPTPLDTQYF
medium-sized	TRBV7-9	TRBJ2-5	TRBD1	TGTGCCAGCAGCTTATGGACAGGTACCCAAGAGACCCAGTACTTC	CASSLWTGTQETQYF
many	TRBV7-2	TRBJ1-6	NA	TGTGCCAGCAGCTTAGGGGCGCATGTTAATTCACCCCTCCACTTT	CASSLGAHVNSPLHF
many	TRBV7-2	TRBJ2-5	TRBD2	TGTGCCAGCAGCTTAGAGCTAGCGGGAGCCAATTTGAAGACCCAGTACTTC	CASSLELAGANLKTQYF
many	TRBV7-2	TRBJ1-2	NA	TGTGCCAGCAGCCCGAAGGGGGACGGCTACACCTTC	CASSPKGDGYTF
few	TRBV7-2	TRBJ1-5	NA	TGTGCCAGCAGCCGCGGAGGGGCTAGCAATCAGCCCCAGCATTTT	CASSRGGASNQPQHF
many	TRBV7-8	TRBJ1-1	NA	TGTGCCAGCAGCTCCAGGGGCCTGAACACTGAAGCTTTCTTT	CASSSRGLNTEAFF
many	TRBV7-6	TRBJ1-2	TRBD1	TGTGCCAGCAGCTACGGGACAGGGCGCGGCTACACCTTC	CASSYGTGRGYTF
many	TRBV10-3	TRBJ2-7	TRBD2	TGTGCCACCACCACGCGGGAGTCCTACGAGCAGTACTTC	CATTTRESYEQYF
many	TRBV7-2	TRBJ2-3	TRBD2	TGTGCCAACAGCGCGATAGCGGGAGGGCTCTATACGCAGTATTTT	CANSAIAGGLYTQYF
many	TRBV4-2	TRBJ2-7	NA	TGTGCCAGCAGCCAAGAACAGGTTGGAGAGCAGTACTTC	CASSQEQVGEQYF
many	TRBV7-2	TRBJ2-7	NA	TGTGCCAGCAGCTTAGTTTCCCTGGGCTACGAGCAGTACTTC	CASSLVSLGYEQYF
NA	TRBV29-1	TRBJ2-7	TRBD2	TGCAGCGCGGGAAGTGGCGGGAGCTCCGACGAGCAGTACTTC	CSAGSGGSSDEQYF
many	TRBV20-1	TRBJ2-5	TRBD2	TGCAGTGCAACTAGCGGGAGGGGTCAAGAGACCCAGTACTTC	CSATSGRGQETQYF
NA	TRBV20-1	TRBJ1-2	NA	TGCAGTGCTAGCTTCCCAGGGGCTGGGGGCTACACCTTC	CSASFPGAGGYTF
many	TRBV7-2	TRBJ1-5	TRBD1	TGTGCCAGCAGCGGGGGACAGGGTCGCAATCAGCCCCAGCATTTT	CASSGGQGRNQPQHF
many	TRBV2	TRBJ2-2	NA	TGTGCCAGCACTCCCCAGGGCACCGGGGAGCTGTTTTTT	CASTPQGTGELFF
many	TRBV28	TRBJ2-1	TRBD2	TGTGCCAGCAGTTTCGAGGCGGGAGCCGGTTACAATGAGCAGTTCTTC	CASSFEAGAGYNEQFF
many	TRBV7-8	TRBJ1-1	TRBD1	TGTGCCAGCAGCCCCCGAACGGGGACAGGGGCTGAAGCTTTCTTT	CASSPRTGTGAEAFF
many	TRBV4-2	TRBJ2-3	NA	TGTGCCAGCAGCCAAGACCACACAGATACGCAGTATTTT	CASSQDHTDTQYF
many	TRBV7-3	TRBJ2-7	NA	TGTGCCAGCAGCTTAGTAAAGGGCTACGAGCAGTACTTC	CASSLVKGYEQYF
many	TRBV4-3	TRBJ1-5	NA	TGCGCCAGCAGCCAAGAGCCGGGGGTGGGTCAGCCCCAGCATTTT	CASSQEPGVGQPQHF
many	TRBV28	TRBJ1-2	NA	TGTGCCAGCAGTGCCCCCCCAATGCTGGGCTACACCTTC	CASSAPPMLGYTF
many	TRBV7-2	TRBJ2-7	NA	TGTGCCAGCAGCTTATTAGGTCGGACAGTTTCTTACGAGCAGTACTTC	CASSLLGRTVSYEQYF
many	TRBV20-1	TRBJ2-3	NA	TGCAGTGCCGCCGACCCTGACAGCCGCACAGATACGCAGTATTTT	CSAADPDSRTDTQYF
many	TRBV20-1	TRBJ1-2	TRBD1	TGCAGTGCTAGGACAGGGACTAACTATGGCTACACCTTC	CSARTGTNYGYTF
many	TRBV7-8	TRBJ2-1	NA	TGTGCCAGCAGCTCCAAGACAAATAATGAGCAGTTCTTC	CASSSKTNNEQFF
NA	TRBV6-2/TRBV6-3	TRBJ2-1	NA	TGTGCCAGCAGTTACGGGGGCTTGGCGTCCTACAATGAGCAGTTCTTC	CASSYGGLASYNEQFF
many	TRBV7-6	TRBJ2-1	NA	TGTGCCAGCAGCTTATTTGGGACCACATCTCTAAATGAGCAGTTCTTC	CASSLFGTTSLNEQFF
many	TRBV7-9	TRBJ1-3	NA	TGTGCCAGCAGCTCCCACAGGATTGGAAACACCATATATTTT	CASSSHRIGNTIYF
many	TRBV24-1	TRBJ2-1	TRBD2	TGTGCCACCAGTGATGCCTCTCCAAGCGGGAGTTCCCTCTCCTACAATGAGCAGTTCTTC	CATSDASPSGSSLSYNEQFF
many	TRBV10-3	TRBJ1-1	TRBD1	TGTGCCATCGGCAAACGACAGGGCCGGGGGAACACTGAAGCTTTCTTT	CAIGKRQGRGNTEAFF
many	TRBV7-6	TRBJ2-1	NA	TGTGCCAGCACCGAAATGGCAGGGAGCTCCTACAATGAGCAGTTCTTC	CASTEMAGSSYNEQFF
many	TRBV7-9	TRBJ2-4	TRBD2	TGTGCCAGCAGTCGAGCGGGGTCTTTAAACATTCAGTACTTC	CASSRAGSLNIQYF
many	TRBV5-4	TRBJ2-6	TRBD2	TGTGCCAGCAGGTGGGGGGAGGGTACCGGGGCCAACGTCCTGACTTTC	CASRWGEGTGANVLTF
many	TRBV19	TRBJ2-1	TRBD1	TGTGCCAGTAGTATAGCTGGACAGGGGGACAATGAGCAGTTCTTC	CASSIAGQGDNEQFF
many	TRBV28	TRBJ2-7	TRBD1	TGTGCCAGCAGTGGCCAGGGACAGCCGACCTACGAGCAGTACTTC	CASSGQGQPTYEQYF